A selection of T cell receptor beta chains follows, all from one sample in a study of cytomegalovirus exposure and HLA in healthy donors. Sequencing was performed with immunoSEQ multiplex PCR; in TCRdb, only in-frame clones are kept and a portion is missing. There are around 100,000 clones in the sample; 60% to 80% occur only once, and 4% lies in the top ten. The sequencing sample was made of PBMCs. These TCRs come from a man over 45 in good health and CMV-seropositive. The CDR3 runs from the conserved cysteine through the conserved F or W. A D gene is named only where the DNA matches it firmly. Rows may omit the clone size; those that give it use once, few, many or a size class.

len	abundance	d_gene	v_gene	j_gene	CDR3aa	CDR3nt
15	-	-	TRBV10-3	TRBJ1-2	CAISEHDSSNYGYTF	TGTGCCATCAGTGAGCATGACAGTTCTAACTATGGCTACACCTTC
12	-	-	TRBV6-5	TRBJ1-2	CASSYRGGGYTF	TGTGCCAGCAGTTACCGGGGGGGTGGCTACACCTTC
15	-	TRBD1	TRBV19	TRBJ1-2	CASSVTGFTGSGYTF	TGTGCCAGTAGTGTGACAGGGTTTACCGGTTCTGGCTACACCTTC
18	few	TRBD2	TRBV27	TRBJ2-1	CASSLTVASGRGYNEQFF	TGTGCCAGCAGTTTAACGGTAGCTAGCGGGAGGGGTTACAATGAGCAGTTCTTC
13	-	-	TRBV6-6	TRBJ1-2	CASSSGSYYGYTF	TGTGCCAGCAGTTCCGGGTCGTACTATGGCTACACCTTC
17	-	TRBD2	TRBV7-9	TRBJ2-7	CASSPKRASGSSYEQYF	TGTGCCAGCAGCCCCAAGCGTGCTAGCGGGAGCTCCTACGAGCAGTACTTC
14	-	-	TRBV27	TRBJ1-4	CASSPTASGSKLFF	TGTGCCAGCAGCCCGACGGCCTCGGGGAGTAAACTGTTTTTT
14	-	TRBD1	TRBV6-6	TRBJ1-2	CASTKGGQLYGYTF	TGTGCCAGCACCAAAGGGGGACAGCTCTATGGCTACACCTTC
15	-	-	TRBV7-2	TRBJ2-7	CASSLPGVIGYEQYF	TGTGCCAGCAGCTTACCAGGGGTAATTGGCTACGAGCAGTACTTC
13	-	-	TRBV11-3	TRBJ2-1	CASSLNTYNEQFF	TGTGCCAGCAGCTTGAACACCTACAATGAGCAGTTCTTC
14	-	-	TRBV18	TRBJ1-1	CASSPRTENTEAFF	TGTGCCAGCTCACCTAGGACAGAAAACACTGAAGCTTTCTTT
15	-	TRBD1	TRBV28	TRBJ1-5	CASSFGDRGNQPQHF	TGTGCCAGCAGTTTTGGGGACAGGGGGAATCAGCCCCAGCATTTT
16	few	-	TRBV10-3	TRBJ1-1	CAISDILGRTNTEAFF	TGTGCCATCAGTGACATACTAGGACGGACGAACACTGAAGCTTTCTTT
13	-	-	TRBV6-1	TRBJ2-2	CAILSGNTGELFF	TGTGCCATCTTGTCCGGGAACACCGGGGAGCTGTTTTTT